These 10 T cell receptor beta chains originate from one sample sequenced in a study of CD8 T cells in Susac syndrome. RNA, at 0.5 to 1 ug, was reverse transcribed with random hexamers. In TCRdb, the immunoSEQ multiplex PCR reads were re-called with MiXCR into one record per CDR3 protein. The sample yields about 120,000 distinct CDR3 sequences, approximately 96% seen once. Material: CD8+ T cells from PBMCs. Receptor source: a human donor with Susac syndrome.

The rearrangement uses TRBV5-1 and TRBJ2-7, with D uncertain. This CDR3 has 12 residues. The germline V gene encodes CDR1 SGHRS and CDR2 YFSETQ. The germline V and J ends were trimmed by 0 bases and 5 bases, with 6 bases remaining between them. The CDR3 nucleotides read TGCGCCAGCAGCTTGGTCGGCGACGAGCAGTACTTC. This sequence encodes CASSLVGDEQYF.

The chain joins TRBV5-6 to TRBJ2-1; no clear D. Trimming removed 1 base at V and 7 bases at J, with 6 bases between. The CDR3 has 12 amino acids. Germline V gene lookup returns CDR1 SGHDT and CDR2 YYEEEE. The CDR3 sequence is CASSLLENEQFF. CDR3 coding DNA: TGTGCCAGCAGCTTGCTCGAGAATGAGCAGTTCTTC.

V usage is TRBV9 and J usage is TRBJ2-5; possibly TRBD1 for D (6 bases). Looked up from germline, CDR1 is SGDLS and CDR2 is YYNGEE. V lost 0 bases to trimming and J lost 2 bases, with 17 bases between them. The CDR3 is made up of 17 amino acids. Written as DNA, the CDR3 is TGTGCCAGCAGCGTAGATGCAGGGGACCCCCTTCAAGAGACCCAGTACTTC. It translates to CASSVDAGDPLQETQYF.

Here the CDR3 reads CASSSQTSGGAGELFF. The CDR3 bases are TGCGCCAGCAGCTCACAGACTAGCGGGGGGGCCGGGGAGCTGTTTTTT. The J gene is TRBJ2-2, the V gene TRBV5-1, with 14 bases aligning to TRBD2. CDR3 length: 16 amino acids. The V segment lost 3 bases and the J segment 6 bases; nucleotides outside the gene matches: 4. The V gene's germline CDR1 is SGHRS and CDR2 YFSETQ.

This chain joins TRBV7-3 and TRBJ2-5, with TRBD2 identical over 12 bases. The germline V gene has CDR1 SGHTA and CDR2 FQGTGA. Trimming removed 5 bases from V and 3 bases from J; junction bases left unmatched: 4. CDR3 size: 15 residues. The CDR3 loop reads CASSPRTSGKETQYF. As DNA, the CDR3 is TGTGCCAGCAGCCCACGGACTAGCGGGAAAGAGACCCAGTACTTC.

This chain connects TRBV27 to TRBJ2-3; D gene unclear. CDR1 MNHEY and CDR2 SMNVEV come from the germline V gene (reference sequence). V dropped 2 bases and J dropped 7 bases, with 22 bases sitting between them. CDR3 length: 17 residues. The CDR3: CASSLAHLGRMGNTQYF. The CDR3 coding sequence is TGTGCCAGCAGTTTAGCCCACCTCGGGCGGATGGGAAATACGCAGTATTTT.

The chain is built from TRBV6-5 and TRBJ1-2; 7 positions match TRBD1. Trimming removed 10 bases from V and 8 bases from J; junction bases left unmatched: 16. The CDR3 length is 14 residues. The germline V gene encodes CDR1 MNHEY and CDR2 SVGAGI. The CDR3 loop reads CATKVGGDLGGYTF. DNA for the CDR3: TGTGCCACCAAAGTAGGGGGCGACTTGGGCGGCTACACCTTC.

The gene calls are TRBV20-1 and TRBJ2-7; D call uncertain. V dropped 5 bases and J dropped 1 base, with 12 bases sitting between them. This CDR3 has 13 amino acids. Looked up from germline, CDR1 is DFQATT and CDR2 is SNEGSKA (reference sequence). As DNA, the CDR3 is TGCAGTGCTGTTTCCACCCAGTCCTACGAGCAGTACTTC. This codes for CSAVSTQSYEQYF.

This clonotype turned up a few times. This rearrangement joins TRBV11-2 to TRBJ2-3, with D possibly TRBD2 on 6 matching bases. The CDR3 spans 15 residues. The ends were cut back, 1 base at V and 4 bases at J, with 12 bases in the middle. Germline V gives CDR1 SGHAT, CDR2 FQNNGV. In nucleotides, the CDR3 is TGTGCCAGCAGCTTAGTTGGCGGCGGGGCAGATACGCAGTATTTT. Translation gives CASSLVGGGADTQYF.

This rearrangement joins TRBV18 to TRBJ2-1, with D maybe TRBD1 (6 bases). The CDR3 loop spans 14 amino acids. The germline V gene encodes CDR1 KGHSH and CDR2 LQKENI. V lost 2 bases, J lost 10 bases, and 15 bases lay in between. This CDR3 is CASSPGQPLGEQFF. CDR3 nucleotides: TGTGCCAGCTCACCAGGACAGCCGTTGGGGGAGCAGTTCTTC. The variable domain in full, with the rest retrieved from reference TRBV18 and TRBJ2-1, is NAGVMQNPRHLVRRRGQEARLRCSPMKGHSHVYWYRQLPEEGLKFMVYLQKENIIDESGMPKERFSAEFPKEGPSILRIQQVVRGDSAAYFCASSPGQPLGEQFFGPGTRLTVL.